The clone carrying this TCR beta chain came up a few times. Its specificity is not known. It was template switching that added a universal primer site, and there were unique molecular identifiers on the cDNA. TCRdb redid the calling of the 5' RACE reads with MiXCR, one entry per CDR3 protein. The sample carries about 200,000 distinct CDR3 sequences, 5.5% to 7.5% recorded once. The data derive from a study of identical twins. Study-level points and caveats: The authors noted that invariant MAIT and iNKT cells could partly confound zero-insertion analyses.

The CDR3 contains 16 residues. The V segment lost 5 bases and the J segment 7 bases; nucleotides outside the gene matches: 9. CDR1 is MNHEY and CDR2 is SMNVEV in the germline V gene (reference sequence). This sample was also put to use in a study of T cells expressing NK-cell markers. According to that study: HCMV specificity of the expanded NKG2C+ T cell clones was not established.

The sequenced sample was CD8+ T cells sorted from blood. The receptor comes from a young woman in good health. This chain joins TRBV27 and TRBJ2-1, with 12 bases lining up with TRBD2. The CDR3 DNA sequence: TGTGCCAGCAGTCCTCCTAGCGGGGGGGCGCGAAATGAGCAGTTCTTC. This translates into CASSPPSGGARNEQFF.